Given below is one TCR beta chain in context. Antigen: not known. This sample is part of a study of cytomegalovirus exposure and HLA in healthy donors. Overall study results and limits: HLA allele associations emerged for under 20,000 TCR beta sequences in a later analysis, at 0.05 false discovery rate.

The CDR3 extends over 15 amino acids. The ends were cut back, 6 bases at V and 6 bases at J, with 20 bases in the middle. Germline lookup yields CDR1 MDHEN and CDR2 SYDVKM. As for the donors, each was a healthy bone marrow donor. PCR involved 60 Vbeta and 13 Jbeta primers. In the original processing: Unique TCR beta chains numbered about 72 million in a later analysis, with roughly 10 million shared. Data came from immunoSEQ multiplex PCR; TCRdb stores just in-frame clones and leaves some out. V, J and clone size are taken as reported in that table, and D and trimming were inferred from the DNA itself. The table includes 90,000 to 150,000 clones, around three quarters detected once.

The clonotype comes from a man aged 50-59 years in good health and CMV-seropositive. The sample taken for sequencing was PBMCs. V is TRBV28 and J is TRBJ1-2; TRBD1 might be the D (5 bases). For the CDR3, the DNA is TGTGCCAGCAGCTCCCCCCAGGGAACCTGGGATGGCTACACCTTC. Protein product: CASSSPQGTWDGYTF.